The clone carrying this T cell receptor beta chain has only one observation. The antigen remains undetermined. These data originate in a study of T cell responses to AZD1222 COVID-19 vaccine. Study observations and caveats: Samples come after the peak T cell response, not at day 14.

CDR1 and CDR2 from the germline V gene are WNHNN and SYGVQD (reference sequence). The CDR3 has 13 amino acids. After removal of 4 bases from V and 9 bases from J, the junction contained 7 bases not matched to a gene. TCRdb keeps only in-frame clones here, not all; method: immunoSEQ multiplex PCR. The repertoire holds approximately 98,000 clones, with about 92% as singletons. This clonotype originated in an adult in good health. The starting material was peripheral blood, obtained on day 0 of MenACWY control vaccination. The chain is built from TRBV10-1 and TRBJ2-3; TRBD2 matches at 7 bases. The CDR3 here is CASSGLAKGTQYF. The DNA for the CDR3 is TGCGCCAGCAGTGGACTAGCAAAGGGGACGCAGTATTTT.